This TCR beta chain appears in the sequencing data of a study of T cells after posttransplantation cyclophosphamide. The study, taken as a whole, reports: Later blood repertoires were often dominated by clones from the donor CD8+ memory compartment.

This table comes from immunoSEQ multiplex PCR, and its TCRdb copy is limited to in-frame clones, with some not included. The table records approximately 26,000 clones, 86% of them present only once. Germline CDR1 MNHEY, CDR2 SMNVEV (reference sequence). Trimming pared 5 bases from V and 6 bases from J, leaving 19 bases between. The CDR3 covers 15 residues. Of note for this clone: The target antigen is unknown.

Peripheral blood was collected from the related graft donor on the marrow donation day. The sample was PBMCs. The gene calls are TRBV27 and TRBJ1-1, with TRBD1 as a possible D gene (5 bases). The clonotype comes from a man between 45 and 60 years old. The DNA for the CDR3 is TGTGCCAGCAGTCCCCTCGGGGGGGGTGATGCTGAAGCTTTCTTT. It is translated as CASSPLGGGDAEAFF.